A selection of T cell receptor beta chains follows, all from one sample in a study of regulatory T cells in long-lasting Graves disease. TCRdb re-derived calls from the multiplex PCR reads in MiXCR, one entry per CDR3 protein. The repertoire holds 350,000 to 450,000 distinct CDR3 sequences, approximately 15% seen once, with about 32% in the top ten. These records were also assigned to another study, of T cells in Graves' hyperthyroidism and ophthalmopathy.

Material: peripheral blood mononuclear cells (PBMCs), obtained at new diagnosis, from a patient treated with antithyroid drugs. All receptors come from a man in his forties with Graves disease. Each CDR3 is given with its conserved first and last residue. A D gene is named only where the DNA matches it firmly. Size values are once, few and many counts, or a class for expanded clones, and some rows have none.

d_gene: -
len: 13
abundance: once
j_gene: TRBJ1-5
v_gene: TRBV15
CDR3aa: CATSRDPSQPQHF
CDR3nt: TGTGCCACCAGCAGAGATCCCAGTCAGCCCCAGCATTTT

d_gene: -
len: 13
abundance: -
j_gene: TRBJ2-7
v_gene: TRBV19
CDR3aa: CASSRDHSYEQYF
CDR3nt: TGTGCCAGTAGTCGGGACCACTCCTACGAGCAGTACTTC

d_gene: -
len: 11
abundance: many
j_gene: TRBJ2-1
v_gene: TRBV2
CDR3aa: CASSGNRDGFF
CDR3nt: TGTGCCAGCAGTGGGAACAGGGACGGGTTCTTC

d_gene: -
len: 15
abundance: few
j_gene: TRBJ2-7
v_gene: TRBV29-1
CDR3aa: CSVEVERAVSYEQYF
CDR3nt: TGCAGCGTTGAAGTGGAGCGGGCGGTCTCCTACGAGCAGTACTTC

d_gene: -
len: 16
abundance: -
j_gene: TRBJ1-2
v_gene: TRBV6-1
CDR3aa: CASSDWALQGHGGYTF
CDR3nt: TGTGCCAGCAGTGACTGGGCGCTCCAAGGTCATGGAGGCTACACCTTC

d_gene: -
len: 13
abundance: many
j_gene: TRBJ1-4
v_gene: TRBV30
CDR3aa: CAWNRDIGEKLFF
CDR3nt: TGTGCCTGGAACCGGGACATTGGTGAAAAACTGTTTTTT

d_gene: TRBD1
len: 13
abundance: many
j_gene: TRBJ2-5
v_gene: TRBV6-1
CDR3aa: CASRWDSQETQYF
CDR3nt: TGTGCCAGCAGATGGGACAGTCAAGAGACCCAGTACTTC

d_gene: TRBD1
len: 14
abundance: -
j_gene: TRBJ1-4
v_gene: TRBV12-3/TRBV12-4
CDR3aa: CASSSTGVDEKLFF
CDR3nt: TGTGCCAGCAGTTCCACAGGGGTGGACGAAAAACTGTTTTTT

d_gene: TRBD2
len: 15
abundance: -
j_gene: TRBJ2-1
v_gene: TRBV9
CDR3aa: CASSAGTSDIHEQFF
CDR3nt: TGTGCCAGCAGCGCCGGGACTAGCGATATCCATGAGCAGTTCTTC

d_gene: TRBD1
len: 14
abundance: few
j_gene: TRBJ2-7
v_gene: TRBV11-2
CDR3aa: CASSLETGKYEQYF
CDR3nt: TGTGCCAGCAGCCTAGAGACAGGGAAATACGAGCAGTACTTC

d_gene: TRBD1
len: 15
abundance: few
j_gene: TRBJ1-4
v_gene: TRBV25-1
CDR3aa: CASSESGQGNEKLFF
CDR3nt: TGTGCCAGCAGTGAATCTGGACAGGGCAATGAAAAACTGTTTTTT

d_gene: -
len: 16
abundance: few
j_gene: TRBJ2-2
v_gene: TRBV4-3
CDR3aa: CASSLFKGGNTGELFF
CDR3nt: TGCGCCAGCAGCCTCTTCAAGGGCGGGAACACCGGGGAGCTGTTTTTT

d_gene: TRBD1
len: 16
abundance: many
j_gene: TRBJ1-6
v_gene: TRBV3-1
CDR3aa: CASSQGVGPGGTPLHF
CDR3nt: TGTGCCAGCAGCCAAGGCGTGGGTCCAGGGGGTACACCCCTCCACTTT

d_gene: -
len: 18
abundance: -
j_gene: TRBJ1-1
v_gene: TRBV6-2/TRBV6-3
CDR3aa: CASSYSTGGGSGNTEAFF
CDR3nt: TGTGCCAGCAGTTACTCGACGGGAGGCGGCTCCGGGAACACTGAAGCTTTCTTT

d_gene: -
len: 15
abundance: -
j_gene: TRBJ2-7
v_gene: TRBV11-3
CDR3aa: CASSTWGTQTHEQYF
CDR3nt: TGTGCCAGCAGCACCTGGGGGACACAGACCCACGAGCAGTACTTC